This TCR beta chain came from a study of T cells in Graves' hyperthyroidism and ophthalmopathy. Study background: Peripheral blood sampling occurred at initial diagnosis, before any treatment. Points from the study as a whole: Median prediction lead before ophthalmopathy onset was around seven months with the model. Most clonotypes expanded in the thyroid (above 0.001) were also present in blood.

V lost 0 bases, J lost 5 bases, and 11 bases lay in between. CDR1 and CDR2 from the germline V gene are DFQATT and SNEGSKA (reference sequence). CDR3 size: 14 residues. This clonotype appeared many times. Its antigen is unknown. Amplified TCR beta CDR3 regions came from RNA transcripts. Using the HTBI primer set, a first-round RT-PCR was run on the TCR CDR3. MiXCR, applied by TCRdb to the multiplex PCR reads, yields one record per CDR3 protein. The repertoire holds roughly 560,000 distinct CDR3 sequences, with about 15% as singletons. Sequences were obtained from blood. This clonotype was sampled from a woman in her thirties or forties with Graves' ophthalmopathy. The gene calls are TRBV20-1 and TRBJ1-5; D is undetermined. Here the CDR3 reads CSAREMRNDQPQHF. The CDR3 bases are TGCAGTGCTAGAGAAATGCGTAATGATCAGCCCCAGCATTTT.